This T cell receptor beta chain came from a study of response to subunit inactivated influenza vaccine listed by TCRdb under 2018. About the study as a whole: To follow how T cells responded to a trivalent subunit inactivated influenza vaccine, the researchers relied on deep quantitative profiling of the T cell receptor repertoire. What the research found in general, with its limitations: According to the authors, only a limited number of new T cells may be recruited by each seasonal influenza vaccination.

On this clonotype itself: The clone's antigen remains unknown. A much larger clone differs from this one at a single base, so this may be a read error.

Library preparation used RT-PCR. This sample was sequenced with an Illumina HiSeq 2500. TCRdb passed the public sequencing reads through fastp at Q25 and MiXCR, retaining productive beta sequences. Rows merge per CDR3 protein into single entries with the most common DNA and genes. This sample comprises about 240,000 distinct CDR3 sequences, 12% of them detected only once. Of the sample, approximately 7.8% falls within the top ten clones. Taken from the germline V gene, the CDR1 and CDR2 loops are MDHEN and SYDVKM. V trim: 1 base; J trim: 7 bases; unmatched bases: 3. The CDR3 numbers 13 residues from cysteine through phenylalanine. Only the CDR3 portion is preserved as DNA: 39 bases, with reading frame beginning at the first base.

This receptor was identified in a middle-aged man who received an inactivated influenza vaccine. Donor details come from another sample of the same person, matched by shared clones. The V and J segments used are TRBV28 and TRBJ2-5, with 7 bases in between that match TRBD2. The input for sequencing was non-naive T cells sorted from PBMCs, taken 14 to 15 days before vaccination. The sample's cell subset or site label, in plain terms: memory T cell fraction. The DNA is TGTGCCAGCAGTTTATCGGGGGGAGGGACCCAGTACTTC. Its protein is CASSLSGGGTQYF.